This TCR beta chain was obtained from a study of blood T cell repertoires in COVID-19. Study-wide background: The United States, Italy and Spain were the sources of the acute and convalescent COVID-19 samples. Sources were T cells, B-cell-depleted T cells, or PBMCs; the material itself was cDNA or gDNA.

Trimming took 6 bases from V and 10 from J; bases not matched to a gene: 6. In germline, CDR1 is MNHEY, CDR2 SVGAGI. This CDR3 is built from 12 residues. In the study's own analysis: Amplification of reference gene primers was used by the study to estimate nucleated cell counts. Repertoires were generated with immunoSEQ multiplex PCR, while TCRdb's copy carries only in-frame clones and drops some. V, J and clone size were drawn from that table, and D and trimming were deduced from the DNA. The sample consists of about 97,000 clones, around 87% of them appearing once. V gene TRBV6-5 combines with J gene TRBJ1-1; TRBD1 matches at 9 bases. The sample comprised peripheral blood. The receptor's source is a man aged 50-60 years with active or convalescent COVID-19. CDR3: CASSVATGGAFF. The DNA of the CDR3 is TGTGCCAGCAGCGTCGCGACAGGGGGAGCTTTCTTT.